The 21 T cell receptor beta chains given below trace back to one sample, sequenced in a study of shared clonotypes between healthy human individuals. The table came from immunoSEQ multiplex PCR; TCRdb's copy has only in-frame clones and leaves some out. The table records some 490,000 clones, approximately 82% of them present only once. The sequenced sample was PBMCs. The receptors derive from a woman between 35 and 50 years old in good health. Some clones in this sample may be carry-over from other donors' samples.

This clone was seen only a few times. V usage is TRBV11-2 and J usage is TRBJ1-4; no clear D gene. V gave up 3 bases and J gave up 0 bases, with 5 bases separating them. The CDR3 sequence is 14 residues long. Germline CDR1 SGHAT, CDR2 FQNNGV. The chain's CDR3 is CASSLMATNEKLFF. The CDR3, as DNA: TGTGCCAGCAGCTTGATGGCAACTAATGAAAAACTGTTTTTT.

This chain uses TRBV7-2 with TRBJ2-2; no clear D. The CDR3 runs 13 residues. The V gene's germline CDR1 is SGHTA and CDR2 FQGNSA. The V end lost 3 bases, the J end lost 4 bases, and 6 bases lay between the germline ends. CDR3 sequence reads: CASSFGVTGELFF. DNA for the CDR3: TGTGCCAGCAGCTTTGGGGTCACCGGGGAGCTGTTTTTT.

The chain employs TRBV27 and TRBJ2-3; 10 nucleotides line up with TRBD2. V dropped 5 bases and J dropped 5; count of bases not matched to a gene: 10. The germline CDR1 and CDR2 sequences are MNHEY and SMNVEV (reference sequence). CDR3 size: 16 residues. The CDR3 DNA sequence: TGTGCCAGCAGTCCCGGGCTAGCGGGAGTGGTAGATACGCAGTATTTT. Its translation: CASSPGLAGVVDTQYF.

In regard to this clone: The same CDR3 arises from other DNA sequences in this sample as well. The chain joins TRBV20-1 to TRBJ2-7; perhaps TRBD2 as D (5 bases). The CDR3 covers 11 residues. V gave up 6 bases and J gave up 1 base, with 7 bases separating them. Germline CDR1 reads DFQATT; CDR2 reads SNEGSKA (reference sequence). CDR3 sequence: CSATGSYEQYF. The DNA of the CDR3 is TGCAGTGCCACGGGGTCCTACGAGCAGTACTTC.

This clone was seen a few times. The chain combines TRBV5-1 with TRBJ1-5; no reliable D call. This CDR3 comprises 15 residues. Germline values: CDR1 SGHRS, CDR2 YFSETQ. The V gene lost 0 bases and the J gene lost 0 bases, with 7 bases spanning the gap. This CDR3 reads CASSLEGYSNQPQHF. CDR3 nucleotide sequence: TGCGCCAGCAGCTTGGAAGGATATAGCAATCAGCCCCAGCATTTT.

This chain links TRBV7-6 with TRBJ2-7; possibly TRBD1 for D (6 bases). This CDR3 is built from 14 residues. Looked up from germline, CDR1 is SGHVS and CDR2 is FNYEAQ. Between the trimmed V and J ends, which lost 0 bases and 2 bases, there was a span of 8 bases. The CDR3 DNA reads as TGTGCCAGCAGCTTAGCCAGGGGTCCCTACGAGCAGTACTTC. Residues: CASSLARGPYEQYF.

Of note for this clone: Given a far larger clone just one base away, this is likely a sequencing read error. Other nucleotide sequences in the sample specify the same CDR3. The chain links TRBV28 to TRBJ2-2; D gene unclear. This CDR3 spans 14 amino acids. Trimming shortened V by 2 bases and J by 5 bases, and 9 bases separated the two germline ends. The germline CDR1 and CDR2 sequences are MDHEN and SYDVKM. The DNA for the CDR3 is TGTGCCAGCAGTTTAACAAGGAATACCGGGGAGCTGTTTTTT. Encoded protein: CASSLTRNTGELFF.

The chain combines TRBV6-1 with TRBJ2-7; D may be TRBD2 (5 bases). The V gene's germline CDR1 is MNHNS and CDR2 SASEGT. The CDR3 length is 15 residues. Trimming left V 1 base short and J 4 bases short, with 14 bases between. In DNA form, the CDR3 reads TGTGCCAGCAGTGAAGTGGGCGGGTCCCAATACGAGCAGTACTTC. This sequence encodes CASSEVGGSQYEQYF.

This clone was seen a single time. V is TRBV9 and J is TRBJ1-2; maybe TRBD1 (5 bases). The germline V gene encodes CDR1 SGDLS and CDR2 YYNGEE. V was shortened by 3 bases and J by 4 bases, with 16 bases between the two germline ends. The CDR3 covers 15 residues. CDR3 amino acids: CASSAQTGLAYGYTF. CDR3 DNA sequence: TGTGCCAGCAGCGCCCAAACGGGACTCGCCTATGGCTACACCTTC.

The chain combines TRBV6-1 with TRBJ2-1, with TRBD2 matching 9 bases. Unmatched junction bases numbered 1, after V lost 0 bases and J lost 7 bases. The CDR3 has 14 amino acids. Germline assignment: CDR1 MNHNS and CDR2 SASEGT. The CDR3 DNA is TGTGCCAGCAGTGAAGCCCTAGCGGGAAATGAGCAGTTCTTC. This sequence encodes CASSEALAGNEQFF.

This clone was seen more than once but under ten times. The rearrangement uses TRBV5-1 and TRBJ2-1; 9 bases match TRBD2. Germline V lookup: CDR1 SGHRS, CDR2 YFSETQ. CDR3 length: 17 amino acids. After removal of 4 bases from V and 0 bases from J, the junction contained 8 bases not matched to a gene. CDR3 bases: TGCGCCAGCAGCGTCGCCCCACTAGCGGGCTCCTACAATGAGCAGTTCTTC. It yields the protein CASSVAPLAGSYNEQFF.

The chain carries TRBV10-3 and TRBJ1-1, with unresolved D. The CDR3 has 14 residues. The V and J ends lost 10 bases and 0 bases respectively, with 15 bases between them. The V gene's germline CDR1 is ENHRY and CDR2 SYGVKD. DNA for the CDR3: TGTGCCACCCGGACTGGACCTATGAACACTGAAGCTTTCTTT. It specifies CATRTGPMNTEAFF.

V is TRBV7-9 and J is TRBJ2-1, with TRBD2 matching over 8 bases. This CDR3 has 17 amino acids. Germline V gene sequence: CDR1 SEHNR, CDR2 FQNEAQ (reference sequence). V trimming: 3 bases; J trimming: 0 bases; junction bases outside the gene matches: 7. Here the CDR3 DNA reads TGTGCCAGCAGCTTTTACGGGAGGGGGAGCTCCTACAATGAGCAGTTCTTC. It codes for CASSFYGRGSSYNEQFF.

The CDR3 DNA is TGTGCCAGCGCAAAGAGGAGACAGCCTAATGAAAAACTGTTTTTT. The encoded protein is CASAKRRQPNEKLFF. V gene TRBV6-5 combines with J gene TRBJ1-4; TRBD1 might be the D (5 bases). Deletions cut 8 bases from V and 3 bases from J, with 16 bases between. CDR3 length: 15 residues. Germline CDR1 MNHEY, CDR2 SVGAGI.

The rearrangement uses TRBV7-2 and TRBJ2-2; maybe TRBD2 (5 bases). The germline gives CDR1 SGHTA, CDR2 FQGNSA. This CDR3 region has 14 residues. V lost 1 base and J lost 5, with 8 bases in between. CDR3 sequence reads: CASSLVGGTGELFF. The CDR3 nucleotides read TGTGCCAGCAGCTTAGTGGGCGGGACCGGGGAGCTGTTTTTT.

The chain links TRBV28 to TRBJ1-4; D gene unclear. The CDR3 totals 11 residues. Trimming left V 6 bases short and J 7 bases short, with 6 bases between. Germline V gene data show CDR1 as MDHEN and CDR2 as SYDVKM. CDR3 amino acids: CASSPSEKLFF. CDR3 in DNA: TGTGCCAGCAGCCCCTCTGAAAAACTGTTTTTT.

This rearrangement joins TRBV18 to TRBJ1-4; a possible D gene is TRBD1 (5 bases). V dropped 3 bases and J dropped 5 bases, with 10 bases sitting between them. This CDR3 spans 14 amino acids. The germline V gene encodes CDR1 KGHSH and CDR2 LQKENI. The CDR3 region is CASSPGTENEKLFF. CDR3 coding DNA: TGTGCCAGCTCACCTGGGACCGAGAATGAAAAACTGTTTTTT.

The chain employs TRBV27 and TRBJ1-1; D gene uncertain. Trimming removed 5 bases at V and 10 bases at J, with 14 bases between. Germline CDR1 and CDR2: MNHEY and SMNVEV (reference sequence). The CDR3 runs to 12 residues. CDR3 residues: CASSTPPSAAFF. In nucleotides, the CDR3 is TGTGCCAGCAGTACACCCCCCTCCGCAGCTTTCTTT.

This clone appeared a few times. The chain combines TRBV4-1 with TRBJ2-7; 11 bases line up with TRBD2. The V and J ends lost 0 bases and 5 bases, in that order; junction bases with no gene match: 6. This CDR3 has 16 amino acids. The germline V gene encodes CDR1 MGHRA and CDR2 YSYEKL. DNA of the CDR3: TGCGCCAGCAGCCAAGATCTTGATAGCGGGAGGGACGAGCAGTACTTC. Residues: CASSQDLDSGRDEQYF.

This clone appeared a single time. The chain couples TRBV19 to TRBJ1-5, with 7 bases lining up with TRBD1. From germline, CDR1 is LNHDA and CDR2 SQIVND (reference sequence). The CDR3 sequence is 15 residues long. The V gene end was trimmed by 3 bases and the J gene end by 2 bases; junction bases not matched to a gene: 4. The CDR3 loop reads CASSINRGGNQPQHF. In DNA, the CDR3 is TGTGCCAGTAGTATCAACAGGGGCGGCAATCAGCCCCAGCATTTT.

In its sample, this clone was seen once. V usage is TRBV18 and J usage is TRBJ1-4; D not certain. Between the trimmed V and J ends, which lost 0 bases and 8 bases, there was a span of 13 bases. Per the germline V gene, CDR1 is KGHSH and CDR2 is LQKENI. This CDR3 has 15 residues. The DNA for the CDR3 is TGTGCCAGCTCACCACCCTCCTCAGGTGGGGAAAAACTGTTTTTT. This sequence encodes CASSPPSSGGEKLFF.